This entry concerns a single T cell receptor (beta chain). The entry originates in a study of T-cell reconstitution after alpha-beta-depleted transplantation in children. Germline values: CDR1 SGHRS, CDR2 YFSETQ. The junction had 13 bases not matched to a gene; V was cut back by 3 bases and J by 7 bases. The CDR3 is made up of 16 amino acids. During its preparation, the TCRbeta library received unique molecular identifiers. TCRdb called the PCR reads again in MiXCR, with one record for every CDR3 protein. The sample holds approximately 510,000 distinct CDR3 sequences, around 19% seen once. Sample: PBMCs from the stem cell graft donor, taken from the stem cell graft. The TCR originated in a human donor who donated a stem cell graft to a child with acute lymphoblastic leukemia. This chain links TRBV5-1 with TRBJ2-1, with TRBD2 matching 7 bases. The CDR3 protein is CASSSIGTNIGNEQFF. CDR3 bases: TGCGCCAGCAGCTCCATAGGGACTAACATAGGGAATGAGCAGTTCTTC.